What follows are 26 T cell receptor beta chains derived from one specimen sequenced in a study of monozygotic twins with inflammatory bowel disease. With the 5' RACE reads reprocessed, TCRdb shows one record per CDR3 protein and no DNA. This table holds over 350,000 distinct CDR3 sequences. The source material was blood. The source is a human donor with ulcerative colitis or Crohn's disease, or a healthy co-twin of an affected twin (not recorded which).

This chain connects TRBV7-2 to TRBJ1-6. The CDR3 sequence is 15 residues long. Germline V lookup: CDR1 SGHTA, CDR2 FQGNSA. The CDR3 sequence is CASSPPGTWSSPLHF.

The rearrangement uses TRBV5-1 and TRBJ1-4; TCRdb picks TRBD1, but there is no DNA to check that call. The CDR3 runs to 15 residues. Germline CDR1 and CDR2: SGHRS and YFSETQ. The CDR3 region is CASRGTGISSEKLFF.

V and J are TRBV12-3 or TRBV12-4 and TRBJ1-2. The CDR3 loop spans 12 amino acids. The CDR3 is CASRRGGDGYTF.

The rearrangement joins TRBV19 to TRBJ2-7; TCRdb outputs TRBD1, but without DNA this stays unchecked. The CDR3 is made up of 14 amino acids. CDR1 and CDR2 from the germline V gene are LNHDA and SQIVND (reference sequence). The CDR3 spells CASGQGQGSYEQYF.

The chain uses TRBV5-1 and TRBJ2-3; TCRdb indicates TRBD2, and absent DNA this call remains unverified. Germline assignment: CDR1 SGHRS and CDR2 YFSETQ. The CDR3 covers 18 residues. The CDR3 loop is CASSFQDTSGTSTDTQYF.

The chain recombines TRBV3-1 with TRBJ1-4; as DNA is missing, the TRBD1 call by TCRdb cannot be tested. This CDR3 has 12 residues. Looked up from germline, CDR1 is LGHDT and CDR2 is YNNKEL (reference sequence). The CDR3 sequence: CASSQDQGRLFF.

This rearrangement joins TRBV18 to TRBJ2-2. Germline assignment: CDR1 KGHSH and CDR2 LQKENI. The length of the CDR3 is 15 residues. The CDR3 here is CASSRDFPDTGELFF.

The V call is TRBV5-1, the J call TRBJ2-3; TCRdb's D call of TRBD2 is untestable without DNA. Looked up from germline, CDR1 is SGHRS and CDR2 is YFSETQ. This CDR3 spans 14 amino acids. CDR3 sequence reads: CASGLAGGTDTQYF.

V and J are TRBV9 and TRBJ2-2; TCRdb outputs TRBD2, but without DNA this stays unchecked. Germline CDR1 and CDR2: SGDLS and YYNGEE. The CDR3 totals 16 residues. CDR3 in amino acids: CASSAKPSGVGGELFF.

CDR3 loop: CASSSVGTGSEKLFF. V and J are TRBV5-6 and TRBJ1-4; TCRdb designates TRBD1, a call that cannot be tested without DNA. CDR3 length equals 15 residues. The germline CDR1 and CDR2 sequences are SGHDT and YYEEEE. Full variable domain (rest looked up from reference TRBV5-6 and TRBJ1-4): DAGVTQSPTHLIKTRGQQVTLRCSPKSGHDTVSWYQQALGQGPQFIFQYYEEEERQRGNFPDRFSGHQFPNYSSELNVNALLLGDSALYLCASSSVGTGSEKLFFGSGTQLSVL.

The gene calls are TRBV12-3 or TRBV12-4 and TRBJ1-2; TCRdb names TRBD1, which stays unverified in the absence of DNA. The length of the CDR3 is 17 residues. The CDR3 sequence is CASGLEGTGGAVYGYTF.

CDR3 in amino acids: CASSFTGGSDTEAFF. The rearrangement uses TRBV5-1 and TRBJ1-1; TCRdb lists TRBD1, though no DNA is available to test this call. The germline gives CDR1 SGHRS, CDR2 YFSETQ. The CDR3 has 15 residues.

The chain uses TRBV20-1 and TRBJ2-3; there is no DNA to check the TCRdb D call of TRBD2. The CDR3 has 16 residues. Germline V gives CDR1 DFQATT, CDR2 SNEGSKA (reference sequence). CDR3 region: CSARDLAGVSTDTQYF.

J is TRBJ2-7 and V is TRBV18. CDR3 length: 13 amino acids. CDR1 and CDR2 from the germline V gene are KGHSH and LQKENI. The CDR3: CASSPGPNIEQYF.

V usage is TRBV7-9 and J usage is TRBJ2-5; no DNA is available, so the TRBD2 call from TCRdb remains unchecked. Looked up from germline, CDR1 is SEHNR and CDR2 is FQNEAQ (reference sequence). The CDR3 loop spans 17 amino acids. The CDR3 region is CASSSGTSGGHQETQYF.

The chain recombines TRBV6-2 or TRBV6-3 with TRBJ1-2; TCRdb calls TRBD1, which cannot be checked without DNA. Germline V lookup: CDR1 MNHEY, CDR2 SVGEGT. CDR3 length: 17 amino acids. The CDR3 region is CASRDFIGTATNYGYTF.

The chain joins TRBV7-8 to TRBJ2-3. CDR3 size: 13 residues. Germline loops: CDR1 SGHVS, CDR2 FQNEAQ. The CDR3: CASSLVQPDTQYF.

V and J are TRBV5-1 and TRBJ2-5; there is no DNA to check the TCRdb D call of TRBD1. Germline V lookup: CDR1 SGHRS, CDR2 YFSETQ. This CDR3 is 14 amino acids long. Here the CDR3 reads CASSVGDSEETQYF. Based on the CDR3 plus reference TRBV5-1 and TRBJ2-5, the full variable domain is KAGVTQTPRYLIKTRGQQVTLSCSPISGHRSVSWYQQTPGQGLQFLFEYFSETQRNKGNFPGRFSGRQFSNSRSEMNVSTLELGDSALYLCASSVGDSEETQYFGPGTRLLVL.

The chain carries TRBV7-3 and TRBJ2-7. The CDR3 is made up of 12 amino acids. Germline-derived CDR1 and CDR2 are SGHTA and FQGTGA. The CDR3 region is CASSLRLVEQYF.

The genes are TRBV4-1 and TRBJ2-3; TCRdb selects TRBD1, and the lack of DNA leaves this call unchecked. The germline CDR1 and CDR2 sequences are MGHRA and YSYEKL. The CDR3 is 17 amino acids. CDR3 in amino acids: CASSQFPGQGGTDTQYF.

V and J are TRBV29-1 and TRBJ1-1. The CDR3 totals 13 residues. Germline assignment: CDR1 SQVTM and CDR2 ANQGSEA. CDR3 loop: CSVDLGWPGEAFF.

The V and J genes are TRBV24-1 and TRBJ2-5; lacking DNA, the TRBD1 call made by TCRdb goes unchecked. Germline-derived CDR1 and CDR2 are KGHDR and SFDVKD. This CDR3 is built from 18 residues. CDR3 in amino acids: CATSGDRFPNSNQETQYF.

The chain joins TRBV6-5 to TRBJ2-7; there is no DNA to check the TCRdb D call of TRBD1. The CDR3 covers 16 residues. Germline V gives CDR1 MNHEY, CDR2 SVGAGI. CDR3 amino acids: CASSYLPGQASYEQYF.

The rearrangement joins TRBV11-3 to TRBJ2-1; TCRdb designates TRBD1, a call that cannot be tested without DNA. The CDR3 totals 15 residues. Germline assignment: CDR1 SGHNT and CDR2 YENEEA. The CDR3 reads CASSYRVGTYNEQFF.

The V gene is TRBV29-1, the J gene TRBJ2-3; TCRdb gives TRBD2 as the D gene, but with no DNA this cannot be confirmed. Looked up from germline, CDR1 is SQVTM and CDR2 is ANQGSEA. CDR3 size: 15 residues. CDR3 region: CSVEIWRGGRDTQYF.

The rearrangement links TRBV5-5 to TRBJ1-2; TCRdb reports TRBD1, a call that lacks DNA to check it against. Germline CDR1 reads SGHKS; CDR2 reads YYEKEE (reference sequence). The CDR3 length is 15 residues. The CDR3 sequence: CASSLVGPVPGGYTF.